The 16 T cell receptor beta chains presented below share a single source sample, sequenced in a study of cytomegalovirus exposure and HLA in healthy donors. Amplification used 60 Vbeta primers and 13 Jbeta primers. Clones were sequenced by immunoSEQ multiplex PCR, and TCRdb holds only the in-frame ones, with some missing. The sample holds about 190,000 clones; roughly 80% are singletons and the top ten take about 1.5%. The specimen was PBMCs. These TCRs come from a woman between 18 and 29 years old in good health and CMV-seronegative.

The chain is built from TRBV6-1 and TRBJ2-7; 8 bases are a match to TRBD2. V was pared by 2 bases and J by 3 bases, with 3 bases of the junction left unmatched. The V gene's germline CDR1 is MNHNS and CDR2 SASEGT. The CDR3 totals 14 residues. The DNA of the CDR3 is TGTGCCAGCAGTGAAACTAGCGGATACTACGAGCAGTACTTC. This translates into CASSETSGYYEQYF.

The table lists this clone with a count of one. CDR3 coding DNA: TGTGCCAGCAGCCTGACAGGTTCCTACAATGAGCAGTTCTTC. This gives the protein CASSLTGSYNEQFF. The rearrangement uses TRBV6-5 and TRBJ2-1, with D possibly matching TRBD1 (6 bases). CDR3 size: 14 residues. Deletions cut 6 bases from V and 1 base from J, with 10 bases between. In germline, CDR1 is MNHEY, CDR2 SVGAGI.

The V and J genes are TRBV28 and TRBJ1-1; no clear D. V dropped 6 bases and J dropped 3 bases, with 5 bases sitting between them. The germline CDR1 and CDR2 sequences are MDHEN and SYDVKM. The CDR3 covers 11 residues. CDR3 coding DNA: TGTGCCAGCAGGGAGGACACTGAAGCTTTCTTT. Protein product: CASREDTEAFF.

This sequence joins TRBV5-4 and TRBJ2-1; perhaps TRBD1 as D (6 bases). Trimming removed 4 bases from V and 5 bases from J, with 28 bases in between. The CDR3 sequence is 19 residues long. In germline, CDR1 is SGHNT, CDR2 YYREEE (reference sequence). The CDR3 protein is CASSEEARRVRGGNNEQFF. In nucleotides, the CDR3 is TGTGCCAGCAGCGAGGAGGCCAGACGCGTCAGGGGCGGAAACAATGAGCAGTTCTTC.

In its sample, this clone was seen a few times. CDR3 in amino acids: CASSLGTSGKETQYF. The CDR3 nucleotides read TGTGCCAGCAGCTTAGGAACTAGCGGTAAAGAGACCCAGTACTTC. J is TRBJ2-5 and V is TRBV7-7; 8 nucleotides agree with TRBD2. This CDR3 has 15 amino acids. With V trimmed by 1 base and J by 3 bases, 4 bases remained unmatched. Germline-derived CDR1 and CDR2 are SSHAT and FNYEAQ (reference sequence).

The chain employs TRBV30 and TRBJ2-4; no clear D gene. Germline CDR1 is GTSNPN and CDR2 is SVGIG (reference sequence). V shed 0 bases and J shed 9 bases, with 6 bases lying between them. The CDR3 is 11 residues long. The CDR3 is CAWSVRGIQYF. The DNA of the CDR3 is TGTGCCTGGAGTGTACGAGGCATTCAGTACTTC.

Only one count was recorded for this clone. This chain joins TRBV19 and TRBJ2-2; D is ambiguous. This CDR3 comprises 14 residues. Germline V gives CDR1 LNHDA, CDR2 SQIVND (reference sequence). V gave up 6 bases and J gave up 6 bases, with 14 bases separating them. The CDR3 loop is CASRPDSIAGELFF. CDR3 sequence (DNA): TGTGCCAGTAGACCCGATAGTATTGCCGGGGAGCTGTTTTTT. Supplemented by reference TRBV19 and TRBJ2-2, the full variable domain reads DGGITQSPKYLFRKEGQNVTLSCEQNLNHDAMYWYRQDPGQGLRLIYYSQIVNDFQKGDIAEGYSVSREKKESFPLTVTSAQKNPTAFYLCASRPDSIAGELFFGEGSRLTVL.

V is TRBV2 and J is TRBJ1-2, with 7 bases fitting TRBD1. This CDR3 spans 16 amino acids. CDR1 SNHLY and CDR2 FYNNEI come from the germline V gene. V lost 8 bases and J lost 0; bases outside the gene matches: 12. In nucleotides, the CDR3 is TGTGCCAGCGGGCCACGACAGGGAAAAACTAACTATGGCTACACCTTC. Protein sequence: CASGPRQGKTNYGYTF.

The chain uses TRBV5-4 and TRBJ2-5, with 10 bases lining up with TRBD2. The J segment lost 5 bases and the V segment lost 0 bases, leaving 7 bases of the junction unmatched. Per germline, CDR1 SGHNT and CDR2 YYREEE (reference sequence). This CDR3 has 16 residues. CDR3 DNA sequence: TGTGCCAGCAGCTTGGCGCTAGCGGGAGTTGGGGAGACCCAGTACTTC. Its translation is CASSLALAGVGETQYF.

This chain links TRBV13 with TRBJ2-5, with 10 positions matching TRBD1. V shed 5 bases, J shed 5 bases, and the junction held 14 bases outside the gene matches. This CDR3 has 17 amino acids. CDR1 is PRHDT, CDR2 FYEKMQ, per germline (reference sequence). CDR3 coding DNA: TGTGCCAGCAGCCCGAACCCCCTCGGACAGGGGGGGGAGACCCAGTACTTC. Translation: CASSPNPLGQGGETQYF.

This clone was detected once. V usage is TRBV28 and J usage is TRBJ2-5; a possible D gene is TRBD1 (5 bases). The germline gives CDR1 MDHEN, CDR2 SYDVKM. V lost 6 bases and J lost 3, with 17 bases in between. The CDR3 is 15 amino acids. Written as DNA, the CDR3 is TGTGCCAGCAGCCGCTCCTCGGCAGGGAAAGAGACCCAGTACTTC. It translates to CASSRSSAGKETQYF.

The chain joins TRBV7-2 to TRBJ1-5; D not certain. The V end lost 1 base, the J end lost 6 bases, and 7 bases lay between the germline ends. This CDR3 contains 13 residues. Germline-derived CDR1 and CDR2 are SGHTA and FQGNSA. CDR3 DNA sequence: TGTGCCAGCAGCTTAGAGATCAGTCAGCCCCAGCATTTT. Translating it yields CASSLEISQPQHF.

The chain uses TRBV7-2 and TRBJ2-4; possible D gene TRBD1, 5 bases. Looked up from germline, CDR1 is SGHTA and CDR2 is FQGNSA. The CDR3 has 13 residues. Trimming cost V 1 base and J 6 bases, with 7 bases left between them. The CDR3 DNA reads as TGTGCCAGCAGCTTAGGGGGCATAAACATTCAGTACTTC. Translated: CASSLGGINIQYF.

This clone was recorded once. V and J are TRBV4-3 and TRBJ2-1; TRBD2 might be the D (5 bases). This CDR3 has 16 residues. V lost 0 bases to trimming and J lost 0 bases, with 9 bases between them. The germline V gene encodes CDR1 LGHNA and CDR2 YSLEER. CDR3 sequence (DNA): TGCGCCAGCAGCCAAGATATAGCGAACTCCTACAATGAGCAGTTCTTC. Amino acids: CASSQDIANSYNEQFF.

V and J are TRBV5-1 and TRBJ2-1; 11 bases line up with TRBD2. Germline CDR1 reads SGHRS; CDR2 reads YFSETQ. The CDR3 loop spans 13 amino acids. The V gene end was trimmed by 5 bases and the J gene end by 7 bases; junction bases not matched to a gene: 2. The CDR3 here is CASRLAGVNEQFF. The CDR3 DNA is TGCGCCAGCAGACTAGCGGGAGTGAATGAGCAGTTCTTC.

The chain has TRBV14 and TRBJ1-4; D possibly corresponds to TRBD1 (6 bases). This CDR3 comprises 14 residues. The V gene's germline CDR1 is SGHDN and CDR2 FVKESK. The V and J ends lost 0 bases and 9 bases respectively, with 11 bases between them. Here the CDR3 reads CASSQENREKKLFF. CDR3 DNA: TGTGCCAGCAGCCAAGAAAACAGGGAGAAAAAACTGTTTTTT. The variable domain in full, completed from reference TRBV14 and TRBJ1-4, reads EAGVTQFPSHSVIEKGQTVTLRCDPISGHDNLYWYRRVMGKEIKFLLHFVKESKQDESGMPNNRFLAERTGGTYSTLKVQPAELEDSGVYFCASSQENREKKLFFGSGTQLSVL.